Shown below are 23 T cell receptor beta chains from a single sample sequenced in a study of blood T cell repertoires in COVID-19. The repertoire was sequenced with immunoSEQ multiplex PCR; TCRdb's copy has only in-frame clones and lacks some. The sample holds 130,000 to 150,000 clones; 75% to 85% are singletons and the top ten take roughly 5.1%. Sequencing used peripheral blood. The source is an older woman with COVID-19, enrolled during active disease.

The J gene is TRBJ1-6, the V gene TRBV10-3; no reliable D call. Germline V gives CDR1 ENHRY, CDR2 SYGVKD. This CDR3 has 15 residues. Trimming stripped 10 bases from V and 9 bases from J, with 22 bases between. DNA of the CDR3: TGTGCCACCTTGGACGGGAAAGTCTTGGCTTCACCCCTCCACTTT. Translating gives CATLDGKVLASPLHF.

The chain couples TRBV28 to TRBJ2-2; D remains ambiguous. V shed 7 bases and J shed 5 bases, with 23 bases lying between them. The CDR3 sequence is 17 residues long. Germline-derived CDR1 and CDR2 are MDHEN and SYDVKM. The CDR3 region has the DNA TGTGCCAGCATGGAAAGGTTTGTCCGCGGAGCAACCGGGGAGCTGTTTTTT. It encodes CASMERFVRGATGELFF.

This chain links TRBV21-1 with TRBJ2-5; the D call of TRBD1 is as the table states it, not checked on the DNA. TRBV21-1 is a pseudogene segment. This CDR3 comprises 17 residues. The CDR3 region is CASSKRWPWGPMGTQYF. The DNA of the CDR3 is TGTGCCAGCAGCAAAAGGTGGCCCTGGGGCCCCATGGGGACCCAGTACTTC.

V usage is TRBV3-1 (or the pseudogene TRBV3-2) and J usage is TRBJ1-4; D call uncertain. CDR3 size: 13 residues. Germline V lookup: CDR1 LGHDT, CDR2 YNNKEL (reference sequence). V lost 6 bases to trimming and J lost 5 bases, with 10 bases between them. Here the CDR3 reads CASSPLMNEKLFF. The CDR3 region has the DNA TGTGCCAGCAGTCCCCTTATGAATGAAAAACTGTTTTTT.

This clone was seen only a few times. The gene calls are TRBV5-6 and TRBJ2-7; 12 bases are a match to TRBD1. The CDR3 has 16 residues. CDR1 and CDR2 from the germline V gene are SGHDT and YYEEEE. The V gene end was trimmed by 5 bases and the J gene end by 0 bases; junction bases not matched to a gene: 6. CDR3 coding DNA: TGTGCCAGCAGGGTATCGGGACAGGGGGCCTCCTACGAGCAGTACTTC. As protein: CASRVSGQGASYEQYF.

About this clone itself: Other DNA sequences in this specimen translate into the identical CDR3. The gene calls are TRBV9 and TRBJ1-6; 8 bases match TRBD1. This CDR3 is 14 amino acids long. CDR1 is SGDLS, CDR2 YYNGEE, per germline. Unmatched junction bases numbered 10, after V lost 3 bases and J lost 14 bases. CDR3 coding DNA: TGTGCCAGCAGCGCAGACAGGGGACTTGGGTCCCTCCACTTT. Its translation is CASSADRGLGSLHF.

This clone turned up a few times. The chain is built from TRBV7-2 and TRBJ2-7; D might be TRBD1 (5 bases). Germline V gene data show CDR1 as SGHTA and CDR2 as FQGNSA. Trimming removed 6 bases from V and 1 base from J, with 13 bases in between. This CDR3 spans 14 amino acids. The DNA of the CDR3 is TGTGCCAGCAGGGAAGGGGCAGGGTCCTACGAGCAGTACTTC. As protein: CASREGAGSYEQYF. Drawing the rest from reference TRBV7-2 and TRBJ2-7, the complete variable domain is GAGVSQSPSNKVTEKGKDVELRCDPISGHTALYWYRQSLGQGLEFLIYFQGNSAPDKSGLPSDRFSAERTGGSVSTLTIQRTQQEDSAVYLCASREGAGSYEQYFGPGTRLTVT.

The V call is TRBV19, the J call TRBJ1-2; D may be TRBD1 (5 bases). The CDR3 sequence is 14 residues long. Germline values: CDR1 LNHDA, CDR2 SQIVND (reference sequence). V lost 7 bases and J lost 4, with 16 bases in between. CDR3 residues: CASTESGGPYGYTF. CDR3 nucleotides: TGTGCCAGTACCGAAAGCGGGGGACCCTATGGCTACACCTTC.

This clone was observed a few times. The chain uses TRBV3-1 (or the pseudogene TRBV3-2) and TRBJ2-5, with a tentative D call TRBD2 (7 bases). The V gene lost 4 bases and the J gene lost 5 bases, with 17 bases spanning the gap. The germline V gene encodes CDR1 LGHDT and CDR2 YNNKEL (reference sequence). CDR3 length equals 15 residues. This CDR3 reads CASSPGGGGVETQYF. CDR3 nucleotide sequence: TGTGCCAGCAGCCCGGGCGGGGGCGGCGTTGAGACCCAGTACTTC.

This chain connects TRBV19 to TRBJ1-4; TRBD1 aligns across 7 bases. Germline values: CDR1 LNHDA, CDR2 SQIVND (reference sequence). The CDR3 has 13 amino acids. The V gene end was trimmed by 5 bases and the J gene end by 8 bases; junction bases not matched to a gene: 5. CDR3 in DNA: TGTGCCAGTAGTCCAACAGGGGAGGAAAAACTGTTTTTT. This codes for CASSPTGEEKLFF.

The chain carries TRBV5-4 and TRBJ1-2; 7 bases line up with TRBD1. The germline CDR1 and CDR2 sequences are SGHNT and YYREEE (reference sequence). The CDR3 runs 16 residues. J lost 4 bases, V lost 0 bases, and 9 bases had no gene match. CDR3 protein: CASSLGQRQGGYGYTF. The CDR3 region has the DNA TGTGCCAGCAGCTTGGGACAGCGACAGGGCGGCTATGGCTACACCTTC.

The rearrangement links TRBV5-4 to TRBJ1-2; D unresolved. V gave up 4 bases and J gave up 3 bases, with 7 bases separating them. This CDR3 comprises 12 residues. The V gene's germline CDR1 is SGHNT and CDR2 YYREEE (reference sequence). The CDR3 nucleotides read TGTGCCAGCAGCACTGCCGACTATGGCTACACCTTC. Its translation is CASSTADYGYTF. The full variable domain, rest sourced from reference TRBV5-4 and TRBJ1-2, is ETGVTQSPTHLIKTRGQQVTLRCSSQSGHNTVSWYQQALGQGPQFIFQYYREEENGRGNFPPRFSGLQFPNYSSELNVNALELDDSALYLCASSTADYGYTFGSGTRLTVV.

This clone was counted between two and nine times. The V gene is TRBV19, the J gene TRBJ1-3; 7 positions agree with TRBD1. The CDR3 runs to 15 residues. Per the germline V gene, CDR1 is LNHDA and CDR2 is SQIVND (reference sequence). The junction had 10 bases not matched to a gene; V was cut back by 7 bases and J by 4 bases. DNA of the CDR3: TGTGCCAGTACCTTCCGGACAGGCGGGGGAAACACCATATATTTT. It translates to CASTFRTGGGNTIYF.

The J gene is TRBJ2-7, the V gene TRBV18; 10 bases match TRBD1. With V trimmed by 4 bases and J by 4 bases, 4 bases remained unmatched. In germline, CDR1 is KGHSH, CDR2 LQKENI. The CDR3 sequence is 14 residues long. The CDR3 is CASSRGTGEYEQYF. In DNA, the CDR3 is TGTGCCAGCTCACGGGGGACAGGGGAGTACGAGCAGTACTTC.

This clone was seen more than once but under ten times. V usage is TRBV28 and J usage is TRBJ2-3; TRBD2 matches 14 bases. J lost 6 bases, V lost 4 bases, and 6 bases had no gene match. This CDR3 has 16 amino acids. Germline CDR1 is MDHEN and CDR2 is SYDVKM. The CDR3 spells CASSWRLAGGRDTQYF. CDR3 in DNA: TGTGCCAGCAGTTGGAGACTAGCGGGGGGGCGGGATACGCAGTATTTT.

The chain recombines TRBV6-6 with TRBJ2-4, with D maybe TRBD2 (6 bases). Germline values: CDR1 MNHNY, CDR2 SVGAGI (reference sequence). Trimming took off 5 bases at V and 8 bases at J, with 10 bases between the two ends. The length of the CDR3 is 12 residues. In DNA, the CDR3 is TGTGCCAGCAGTGCGGGGATGGACATTCAGTACTTC. Encoded protein: CASSAGMDIQYF.

The J gene is TRBJ2-7, the V gene TRBV2; D is perhaps TRBD1 (5 bases). The CDR3 is 12 amino acids. V shed 7 bases and J shed 7 bases, with 14 bases lying between them. In germline, CDR1 is SNHLY, CDR2 FYNNEI. The CDR3 region is CASNFMDTEQYF. The CDR3, as DNA: TGTGCCAGCAACTTTATGGACACGGAGCAGTACTTC.

This chain connects TRBV24-1 to TRBJ1-5, with D unclear. V was shortened by 3 bases and J by 4 bases, with 12 bases between the two germline ends. CDR3 size: 15 residues. Per the germline V gene, CDR1 is KGHDR and CDR2 is SFDVKD. CDR3 protein: CATSDTRAQNQPQHF. CDR3 bases: TGTGCCACCAGTGATACTAGGGCCCAAAATCAGCCCCAGCATTTT.

The gene calls are TRBV6-8 and TRBJ2-7; D might be TRBD1 (6 bases). The V gene lost 6 bases and the J gene lost 9 bases, with 21 bases spanning the gap. The CDR3 sequence is 14 residues long. CDR1 is MNHGY, CDR2 SAAAGT, per germline. DNA of the CDR3: TGTGCCAGCAGACGGACTCGAGGGGGATCCGGGCAGTACTTC. Its translation is CASRRTRGGSGQYF.

V is TRBV7-6 and J is TRBJ1-4; 9 bases are shared with TRBD1. This CDR3 spans 16 amino acids. Germline values: CDR1 SGHVS, CDR2 FNYEAQ. After removal of 5 bases from V and 5 bases from J, the junction contained 9 bases not matched to a gene. The CDR3 sequence: CASSRGTGTGNEKLFF. DNA for the CDR3: TGTGCCAGCAGCCGTGGCACCGGGACAGGGAATGAAAAACTGTTTTTT.

The gene calls are TRBV6-5 and TRBJ2-2; D is possibly TRBD1 (5 bases). The CDR3 is 16 residues long. Germline loops: CDR1 MNHEY, CDR2 SVGAGI. The V and J ends lost 4 bases and 1 base respectively, with 13 bases between them. In nucleotides, the CDR3 is TGTGCCAGCAGTTCTGGACAACGTAGGAACACCGGGGAGCTGTTTTTT. This encodes CASSSGQRRNTGELFF.

The genes are TRBV9 and TRBJ1-1; D ambiguous. Germline CDR1 is SGDLS and CDR2 is YYNGEE. The CDR3 consists of 17 residues. The V end lost 0 bases, the J end lost 3 bases, and 18 bases lay between the germline ends. The CDR3 coding sequence is TGTGCCAGCAGCGTAGCCGTCCAAGGGCCCGGGGACACTGAAGCTTTCTTT. Amino acids: CASSVAVQGPGDTEAFF.

This chain connects TRBV29-1 to TRBJ1-5; 9 bases are shared with TRBD1. Germline V gene data show CDR1 as SQVTM and CDR2 as ANQGSEA. The CDR3 loop spans 13 amino acids. J gave up 3 bases and V 4 bases, and 1 base lay outside the gene matches. The CDR3, as DNA: TGCAGCGTTGGGGACAGGGTCAATCAGCCCCAGCATTTT. Encoded protein: CSVGDRVNQPQHF.